This entry lists 10 T cell receptor beta chains sequenced from one sample in a study of blood T cells in healthy people across ages. The authors ran a second PCR of roughly 6 to 12 cycles using a sample-barcoded 5' primer and a J-beta primer mix. TCRdb reprocessed the 5' RACE reads with MiXCR, giving one entry per CDR3 protein. The data contain roughly 700,000 distinct CDR3 sequences, about 30% of them singletons. Sequenced sample: blood. The receptors here all came from a woman older than 75 in good health.

About this clonotype itself: Mismatch with germline at one junction end may stem from a read error. The CDR3 coding sequence is TGCGCCAGCAGCCTGGGTGACTATGGCTGCACCTTC. Translating gives CASSLGDYGCTF. V is TRBV5-1 and J is TRBJ1-2; D unresolved. CDR3 length: 12 residues. The germline V gene encodes CDR1 SGHRS and CDR2 YFSETQ. The whole variable domain, filled in from reference TRBV5-1 and TRBJ1-2, reads KAGVTQTPRYLIKTRGQQVTLSCSPISGHRSVSWYQQTPGQGLQFLFEYFSETQRNKGNFPGRFSGRQFSNSRSEMNVSTLELGDSALYLCASSLGDYGCTFGSGTRLTVV.

This clonotype was detected ten times or more. A clone one base away is much larger, so this may be a read error. The chain uses TRBV7-9 and TRBJ2-7; D may be TRBD1 (5 bases). Trimming cost V 1 base and J 12 bases, with 13 bases left between them. The germline V gene has CDR1 SEHNR and CDR2 FQNEAQ (reference sequence). The CDR3 sequence is 12 residues long. CDR3 amino acids: CASSLDGGRGYF. Here the CDR3 DNA reads TGTGCCAGCAGCTTAGACGGCGGAAGGGGGTACTTC. The full variable domain, with the rest looked up from reference TRBV7-9 and TRBJ2-7, is DTGVSQNPRHKITKRGQNVTFRCDPISEHNRLYWYRQTLGQGPEFLTYFQNEAQLEKSRLLSDRFSAERPKGSFSTLEIQRTEQGDSAMYLCASSLDGGRGYFGPGTRLTVT.

This clonotype has more than one count but fewer than ten. A far larger clone is one nucleotide away, so this likely arose from a read error. The chain joins TRBV27 to TRBJ2-3; no reliable D call. The germline gives CDR1 MNHEY, CDR2 SMNVEV (reference sequence). Trimming shortened V by 6 bases and J by 2 bases, and 3 bases separated the two germline ends. This CDR3 has 11 residues. This chain's CDR3 is CASRPTDTQYF. The CDR3 DNA sequence: TGTGCCAGCAGGCCCACAGATACGCAGTATTTT.

This clonotype has a count of ten or more. The chain carries TRBV6-5 and TRBJ1-2; unclear D gene. Germline lookup yields CDR1 MNHEY and CDR2 SVGAGI. This CDR3 spans 13 amino acids. The V end was cut by 0 bases, the J end by 5 bases, with 7 bases between. The CDR3 DNA reads TGTGCCAGCAGTTACTCGAAGGGTTATGGCTACACCTTC. It codes for CASSYSKGYGYTF.

This clonotype was recorded a few times. One base away lies a much larger clone, so this may be a sequencing read error. CDR3 residues: CASSYPGPEQYF. CDR3 sequence (DNA): TGTGCCAGCAGCTATCCGGGACCCGAGCAGTACTTC. V and J are TRBV3-1 and TRBJ2-4, with D perhaps TRBD1 or TRBD2 (5 bases each). Judging by the DNA end, TRBJ2-7 fits better; the J call may be wrong. Germline values: CDR1 LGHDT, CDR2 YNNKEL (reference sequence). The CDR3 is 12 residues long.

This chain connects TRBV30 to TRBJ1-1; unclear D gene. Germline lookup yields CDR1 GTSNPN and CDR2 SVGIG (reference sequence). Trimming cost V 2 bases and J 1 base, with 11 bases left between them. The CDR3 is 14 amino acids. The CDR3 DNA reads as TGTGCCTGGAGTCCTCTGACACCGAACACTGAAGCTTTCTTT. Translating it yields CAWSPLTPNTEAFF.

This clonotype was observed a handful of times. V usage is TRBV20-1 and J usage is TRBJ1-2; 7 nucleotides match TRBD1. The germline V gene has CDR1 DFQATT and CDR2 SNEGSKA (reference sequence). The V gene end was trimmed by 0 bases and the J gene end by 5 bases; junction bases not matched to a gene: 9. The CDR3 length is 15 residues. Written as DNA, the CDR3 is TGCAGTGCTAGAGACCCGACAGGGTACGGGTATGGCTACACCTTC. Encoded protein: CSARDPTGYGYGYTF.

This clonotype was picked up a small number of times. The chain recombines TRBV19 with TRBJ1-2; D not resolved. V shed 3 bases and J shed 4 bases, with 3 bases lying between them. The CDR3 sequence is 11 residues long. CDR1 LNHDA and CDR2 SQIVND come from the germline V gene (reference sequence). The CDR3 here is CASSMAYGYTF. The CDR3 coding sequence is TGTGCCAGTAGTATGGCCTATGGCTACACCTTC.

In regard to this clonotype: One base away lies a much larger clone, so this may be a sequencing read error. The CDR3 is CRGGDRHQPQHF. For the CDR3, the DNA is TGCAGGGGTGGGGACAGACATCAGCCCCAGCATTTT. The rearrangement uses TRBV20-1 and TRBJ1-5; 7 nucleotides align to TRBD1. Per the germline V gene, CDR1 is DFQATT and CDR2 is SNEGSKA (reference sequence). The CDR3 has 12 residues.

This clonotype was picked up many times. The chain recombines TRBV18 with TRBJ2-3, with TRBD1 matching over 9 bases. J gave up 3 bases and V 1 base, and 5 bases lay outside the gene matches. Per the germline V gene, CDR1 is KGHSH and CDR2 is LQKENI. The CDR3 length is 16 residues. CDR3 nucleotides: TGTGCCAGCTCACCACTGGGACAGGGTAGAACAGATACGCAGTATTTT. Amino acid sequence: CASSPLGQGRTDTQYF.